This TCR beta chain was retrieved from a study of blood T cells in healthy people across ages. A J-beta primer mix and a sample-barcoded 5' primer were used in a second PCR of about 6 to 12 cycles. TCRdb redid the calling of the 5' RACE reads with MiXCR, one entry per CDR3 protein. The sample has 1.8 million or so distinct CDR3 sequences, about two fifths seen once; the top ten hold about 21%. Study observations and caveats: Any changes in expanded clonotypes were possibly confounded, as donor CMV status remained unknown.

J gave up 4 bases and V 6 bases, and 6 bases lay outside the gene matches. This CDR3 has 15 residues. Per the germline V gene, CDR1 is SGHTA and CDR2 is FQGTGA. A few counts support this clonotype. The antigen remains unidentified. Sequenced sample: blood. This sequence joins TRBV7-3 and TRBJ2-5, with 12 bases matching TRBD1. This sequence originates from a human donor in good health. The CDR3 here is CASRPGTGGPETQYF. CDR3 sequence (DNA): TGTGCCAGCAGACCCGGGACAGGGGGCCCAGAGACCCAGTACTTC.